Presented here are 21 T cell receptor beta chains from one specimen sequenced in a study of a mutant IDH1 vaccine in newly diagnosed glioma. The assay was immunoSEQ multiplex PCR, and TCRdb's table has in-frame clones only and misses some. The sample carries tens of thousands of clones, approximately 81% recorded once. What these receptors recognize is not known. Time point denoted: week 35, safety follow-up. What each vaccine dose contained was 300 ug of mutant IDH1 20-mer peptide, accompanied by topical imiquimod. Sequenced material: PBMCs, taken from a glioma patient whose treatment included an IDH1 peptide vaccine. The receptor source for this set is a woman aged 40 to 50 with glioma. Some clones in this sample may be carry-over from other donors' samples.

The chain links TRBV6-5 to TRBJ2-1; TRBD2 matches at 9 bases. Losses at the gene ends were 10 bases for V and 9 bases for J; bases not matched to a gene: 16. Germline V gene data show CDR1 as MNHEY and CDR2 as SVGAGI. The CDR3 is 15 amino acids. The CDR3 loop reads CATSSGAVILSEQFF. CDR3 in DNA: TGTGCCACCTCTAGCGGGGCGGTTATTCTCAGTGAGCAGTTCTTC.

V and J are TRBV5-4 and TRBJ1-1; no definite D call. V lost 4 bases and J lost 1, with 11 bases in between. Per the germline V gene, CDR1 is SGHNT and CDR2 is YYREEE (reference sequence). This CDR3 comprises 14 residues. CDR3 in DNA: TGTGCCAGCAGCCGCGAAGGACGGAACACTGAAGCTTTCTTT. It is translated as CASSREGRNTEAFF.

This clone was found once. V usage is TRBV5-1 and J usage is TRBJ1-2, with TRBD1 identical over 9 bases. CDR1 is SGHRS, CDR2 YFSETQ, per germline. The CDR3 covers 15 residues. The V and J ends lost 3 bases and 4 bases, in that order; junction bases with no gene match: 7. The CDR3 nucleotides read TGCGCCAGCAGCTGGGGACAGGGATTCACCTATGGCTACACCTTC. This sequence encodes CASSWGQGFTYGYTF.

The V call is TRBV9, the J call TRBJ1-3; D is unresolved. Looked up from germline, CDR1 is SGDLS and CDR2 is YYNGEE. Trimming left V 3 bases short and J 0 bases short, with 10 bases between. The CDR3 loop spans 15 amino acids. CDR3 nucleotide sequence: TGTGCCAGCAGCGCAACACCCTACTCTGGAAACACCATATATTTT. Amino acid sequence: CASSATPYSGNTIYF.

The genes are TRBV7-2 and TRBJ2-5; weak D call: TRBD2 (6 bases). V was clipped by 7 bases and J by 5 bases, with 20 bases between them. The CDR3 runs to 15 residues. Germline assignment: CDR1 SGHTA and CDR2 FQGNSA. In DNA form, the CDR3 reads TGTGCCAGCACCCAGGTACTAGCCGGGTATGAGACCCAGTACTTC. It specifies CASTQVLAGYETQYF.

The J gene is TRBJ2-5, the V gene TRBV7-8; no clear D. The germline V and J ends were trimmed by 9 bases and 3 bases, with 14 bases remaining between them. CDR1 is SGHVS and CDR2 is FQNEAQ in the germline V gene. The CDR3 contains 13 residues. In DNA form, the CDR3 reads TGTGCCAGTAGGCGTAGGGCCGAAGAGACCCAGTACTTC. Amino acids: CASRRRAEETQYF.

V is TRBV27 and J is TRBJ2-1, with TRBD2 matching over 9 bases. This CDR3 has 16 amino acids. Germline lookup yields CDR1 MNHEY and CDR2 SMNVEV (reference sequence). Trimming took 2 bases from V and 2 from J; bases not matched to a gene: 4. The CDR3 region is CASSLAGGRAYNEQFF. For the CDR3, the DNA is TGTGCCAGCAGTTTAGCGGGAGGGAGGGCCTACAATGAGCAGTTCTTC.

This sequence joins TRBV5-8 and TRBJ2-7; a weak D match, TRBD1 (6 bases). Germline V lookup: CDR1 SGHTS, CDR2 YDEGEE. This CDR3 contains 13 residues. The V gene lost 5 bases and the J gene lost 3 bases, with 12 bases spanning the gap. Here the CDR3 reads CASRLGQIYEQYF. The DNA for the CDR3 is TGTGCCAGCAGACTCGGACAGATCTACGAGCAGTACTTC.

CDR3 sequence (DNA): TGTGCCAGTACCACGACAGGGGCCGCCAATGAGCAGTTCTTC. It codes for CASTTTGAANEQFF. The chain has TRBV19 and TRBJ2-1; the match to TRBD1 covers 8 bases. Germline trimming cut 7 bases from V and 6 bases from J; bases unmatched to any gene: 8. The CDR3 length is 14 residues. The germline gives CDR1 LNHDA, CDR2 SQIVND (reference sequence).

This chain connects TRBV28 to TRBJ2-6, with a tentative D call TRBD1 (6 bases). Between the trimmed V and J ends, which lost 5 bases and 2 bases, there was a span of 10 bases. CDR1 is MDHEN and CDR2 is SYDVKM in the germline V gene. There are 15 residues in the CDR3. CDR3 DNA: TGTGCCAGCAGTCAACAGGGAGCTGGGGCCAACGTCCTGACTTTC. Translating it yields CASSQQGAGANVLTF.

The chain employs TRBV19 and TRBJ1-4, with 7 nucleotides matching TRBD1. V shed 6 bases, J shed 4 bases, and the junction held 5 bases outside the gene matches. This CDR3 has 14 residues. Germline CDR1 LNHDA, CDR2 SQIVND (reference sequence). The CDR3 loop is CASRTTGSNEKLFF. The CDR3, as DNA: TGTGCCAGTAGGACGACAGGGAGTAATGAAAAACTGTTTTTT.

The table lists this clone with a count of one. V usage is TRBV7-6 and J usage is TRBJ2-1; D may be TRBD2 (5 bases). This CDR3 region has 12 residues. V lost 5 bases and J lost 8, with 10 bases in between. Germline V CDR1 and CDR2: SGHVS, FNYEAQ. CDR3 sequence: CASSALGDEQFF. The CDR3, as DNA: TGTGCCAGCAGCGCCCTCGGGGATGAGCAGTTCTTC.

The CDR3 coding sequence is TGTGCCAGCAGTTACTCTCCCTCAAATCAGCCCCAGCATTTT. Encoded protein: CASSYSPSNQPQHF. The chain carries TRBV6-6 and TRBJ1-5, with D unresolved. Per germline, CDR1 MNHNY and CDR2 SVGAGI (reference sequence). V was clipped by 0 bases and J by 4 bases, with 7 bases between them. The CDR3 length is 14 residues.

V usage is TRBV5-8 and J usage is TRBJ1-2, with unresolved D. The CDR3 is 13 amino acids. Trimming removed 0 bases from V and 8 bases from J, with 11 bases in between. Germline lookup yields CDR1 SGHTS and CDR2 YDEGEE. This CDR3 reads CASSLAWLRGYTF. CDR3 nucleotides: TGTGCCAGCAGCTTGGCTTGGTTGAGGGGCTACACCTTC.

V and J are TRBV7-3 and TRBJ2-3; TRBD2 matches at 9 bases. V gave up 4 bases and J gave up 1 base; unmatched junction bases: 3. The CDR3 is 15 residues long. Germline loops: CDR1 SGHTA, CDR2 FQGTGA. As DNA, the CDR3 is TGTGCCAGCAGCTGGGTAGCGGGGGGCACAGATACGCAGTATTTT. This gives the protein CASSWVAGGTDTQYF.

A note on this clone: Distinct nucleotide sequences in the sample also encode this CDR3. This sequence joins TRBV14 and TRBJ2-7; D call uncertain. Germline-derived CDR1 and CDR2 are SGHDN and FVKESK. V gave up 0 bases and J gave up 0 bases, with 15 bases separating them. This CDR3 region has 17 residues. This CDR3 is CASSQDLSPGYSYEQYF. For the CDR3, the DNA is TGTGCCAGCAGCCAAGATCTGTCCCCCGGATACTCCTACGAGCAGTACTTC.

The rearrangement links TRBV5-4 to TRBJ2-1, with 9 bases that match TRBD1. With V trimmed by 3 bases and J by 8 bases, 9 bases remained unmatched. CDR3 length: 15 amino acids. The germline gives CDR1 SGHNT, CDR2 YYREEE (reference sequence). This CDR3 reads CASSYAGQGVDEQFF. Written as DNA, the CDR3 is TGTGCCAGCAGCTATGCGGGACAGGGTGTCGATGAGCAGTTCTTC.

This chain uses TRBV19 with TRBJ1-3; D is uncertain. Germline CDR1 LNHDA, CDR2 SQIVND (reference sequence). This CDR3 is 14 amino acids long. Trimming cost V 5 bases and J 1 base, with 9 bases left between them. The CDR3 nucleotides are TGTGCCAGTAGTTTGAGAGGTTCTGGAAACACCATATATTTT. Translation: CASSLRGSGNTIYF.

The rearrangement uses TRBV6-4 and TRBJ1-1; D might be TRBD1 (5 bases). The length of the CDR3 is 15 residues. Trimming removed 4 bases at V and 4 bases at J, with 16 bases between. Per the germline V gene, CDR1 is MRHNA and CDR2 is SNTAGT. CDR3 coding DNA: TGTGCCAGCAGTGCTGGGATGGTTGGGGGCACTGAAGCTTTCTTT. It encodes CASSAGMVGGTEAFF.

The V call is TRBV15, the J call TRBJ2-6; no firm D call. The CDR3 is 16 amino acids. Germline V gene lookup returns CDR1 LNHNV and CDR2 YYDKDF (reference sequence). Trimming stripped 8 bases from V and 2 bases from J, with 16 bases between. CDR3 sequence: CATQLGNKAGANVLTF. The CDR3 DNA is TGTGCCACCCAGCTGGGAAACAAGGCTGGGGCCAACGTCCTGACTTTC.

The chain is built from TRBV19 and TRBJ1-5; unclear D gene. The ends were cut back, 8 bases at V and 6 bases at J, with 17 bases in the middle. Germline V gene data show CDR1 as LNHDA and CDR2 as SQIVND (reference sequence). This CDR3 region has 14 residues. CDR3 in amino acids: CASSGVTEGQPQHF. In DNA, the CDR3 is TGTGCCAGTTCGGGAGTCACTGAAGGTCAGCCCCAGCATTTT.